A selection of T cell receptor beta chains follows, all from one sample in a study of blood T cell repertoires in COVID-19. Profiling relied on immunoSEQ multiplex PCR, and the TCRdb table lists in-frame clones only, not all of them. The sample has more than 120,000 clones, nearly 85% seen once; the top ten hold under 4.5%. Sequencing was performed on PBMCs or T cells enriched from blood (not recorded which). Every receptor here comes from a man aged 50 to 59 in a cohort exposed to, infected with or recovered from COVID-19 (not recorded which). The CDR3 runs from the conserved cysteine through the conserved F or W. A D gene is named only where the DNA matches it firmly. Some rows have no size entry. The others give once, few or many, or a class for an expanded clone.

clone_size j_call v_call d_call cdr3_nt cdr3_aa
few TRBJ2-5 TRBV7-9 NA TGTGCCAGTAGGACAGTCCAAGAGACCCAGTACTTC CASRTVQETQYF
NA TRBJ1-5 TRBV28 TRBD1 TGTGCCAGCGGAACCGGGACAGGGAGACGCCAGCCCCAGCATTTT CASGTGTGRRQPQHF
once TRBJ1-6 TRBV9 TRBD1 TGTGCCAGCAGGGAGGGACAGGGTGATTCACCCCTCCACTTT CASREGQGDSPLHF
once TRBJ2-3 TRBV7-8 NA TGTGCCAGCAGCCAGACGGGGGATACGCAGTATTTT CASSQTGDTQYF
once TRBJ2-3 TRBV24-1 TRBD1 TGTGCCACCAGTGATCCGGGACAGGGGGGCACAGATACGCAGTATTTT CATSDPGQGGTDTQYF
NA TRBJ2-3 TRBV3-1/TRBV3-2 TRBD2 TGTGCCAGCAGCCAAAGTTGGCGGGAGGCCGCAGATACGCAGTATTTT CASSQSWREAADTQYF
NA TRBJ2-3 TRBV19 NA TGTGCCAGTAGTATAGATCTAAACCAGGAAACGCAGTATTTT CASSIDLNQETQYF
NA TRBJ1-4 TRBV19 NA TGTGCCAGTAGTCCCGCAGGTTTTGGCTTACTGCAAACTAATGAAAAACTGTTTTTT CASSPAGFGLLQTNEKLFF
once TRBJ2-2 TRBV7-9 TRBD1 TGTGCCAGCAGCTTACAGGGGGCCGGGGAGCTGTTTTTT CASSLQGAGELFF
NA TRBJ1-2 TRBV11-2 NA TGTGCCAGCAGCCCTGTGGGGCCCAGCTATGGCTACACCTTC CASSPVGPSYGYTF
NA TRBJ2-7 TRBV6-6 TRBD1 TGTGCCAGCAGTTACGACAGGGGGCAGATCTACGAGCAGTACTTC CASSYDRGQIYEQYF
NA TRBJ2-5 TRBV7-2 TRBD1 TGTGCCAGCAGCACTGGACAGGGGGCAGGTGGAGAGACCCAGTACTTC CASSTGQGAGGETQYF
NA TRBJ1-2 TRBV19 NA TGTGCCAGTAGTATATGGGCAGGGCAGGGCTACACCTTC CASSIWAGQGYTF
NA TRBJ2-1 TRBV5-8 TRBD2 TGTGCCAGCAGCCAGGCCCTGACTAGCGACATCACCTACAATGAGCAGTTCTTC CASSQALTSDITYNEQFF
NA TRBJ1-4 TRBV6-5 NA TGTGCCAGCAGTTATCTGGCGGGGGCAGATGAAAAACTGTTTTTT CASSYLAGADEKLFF
NA TRBJ1-1 TRBV5-1 NA TGCGCCAGCAGCTGGGGTGGGGCAGGCCTGGGTGAAGCTTTCTTT CASSWGGAGLGEAFF
NA TRBJ1-5 TRBV28 TRBD1 TGTGCCAGCAGACCTTCAGGGGGCCCCCCGCAGCCCCAGCATTTT CASRPSGGPPQPQHF
NA TRBJ2-5 TRBV3-1/TRBV3-2 NA TGTGCCAGCAGCCAAGGAGGGGAGACCCAGTACTTC CASSQGGETQYF
NA TRBJ2-4 TRBV9 TRBD2 TGTGCCAGCAGCACCCAACTAGCGGGAGATTTGGGCATTCAGTACTTC CASSTQLAGDLGIQYF
few TRBJ1-2 TRBV5-1 NA TGCGCCAGCAGCTTGAATCCGGGGAGAGTAGCAGCTAACTATGGCTACACCTTC CASSLNPGRVAANYGYTF
NA TRBJ2-3 TRBV4-3 NA TGCGCCAGCAGCCAAGAGGGGGCGGACACAGATACGCAGTATTTT CASSQEGADTDTQYF
NA TRBJ1-4 TRBV29-1 NA TGCAGCGTTGGGGAGACAACTAATGAAAAACTGTTTTTT CSVGETTNEKLFF
NA TRBJ2-7 TRBV5-1 TRBD2 TGCGCCAGCAGCTTGAGGTCCAACGGGAGGGTGAACGAGCAGTACTTC CASSLRSNGRVNEQYF
NA TRBJ1-6 TRBV5-6 NA TGTGCCAGCAGCTTGAGGTCGAGGGTTGGTAATTCACCCCTCCACTTT CASSLRSRVGNSPLHF
once TRBJ2-7 TRBV6-2/TRBV6-3 TRBD1 TGTGCCAGCAGTTACCAGGGACAGAAAGAGCAGTACTTC CASSYQGQKEQYF
NA TRBJ2-1 TRBV18 TRBD2 TGTGCCAGCTCACCTAGCGGGGGGCGAGGAGTTGAGCAGTTCTTC CASSPSGGRGVEQFF
NA TRBJ1-6 TRBV4-1 NA TGCGCCAGCAGCCAAGAGAGTCATTCTAATTCACCCCTCCACTTT CASSQESHSNSPLHF
NA TRBJ1-4 TRBV5-1 NA TGCGCCAGCAGCATCGACAGACCTGCAACTAATGAAAAACTGTTTTTT CASSIDRPATNEKLFF
once TRBJ2-1 TRBV19 NA TGTGCCAGTACTCCAACTAGTAGCTCCTACAATGAGCAGTTCTTC CASTPTSSSYNEQFF
NA TRBJ1-2 TRBV10-3 TRBD1 TGTGCCATCAGTGAGTCTTACAGGGGCGAAGGCTACACCTTC CAISESYRGEGYTF
NA TRBJ1-2 TRBV2 NA TGTGCCAGGGCGGACACCGGTCATGAGGGCTACACCTTC CARADTGHEGYTF
NA TRBJ2-1 TRBV10-3 TRBD2 TGTGCCATCAGTGAGTCGGGACTAAGACTAGCGGGGGGCCTCGGGTACAATGAGCAGTTCTTC CAISESGLRLAGGLGYNEQFF
NA TRBJ1-3 TRBV27 NA TGTGCCAGCAGTTTGAGAGGGCCTTCGGGCGGAAACACCATATATTTT CASSLRGPSGGNTIYF
NA TRBJ1-2 TRBV7-2 TRBD1 TGTGCCAGCAGCCAATCCGGGACAGGGATGTATGGCTACACCTTC CASSQSGTGMYGYTF
few TRBJ2-1 TRBV27 TRBD2 TGTGCCAGCAGCCCCGGGACTAGCGGCTACAATGAGCAGTTCTTC CASSPGTSGYNEQFF
NA TRBJ1-2 TRBV6-6 TRBD1 TGTGCCAGCAGCCAACTCGGACAGGGCCCCTATGGCTACACCTTC CASSQLGQGPYGYTF
NA TRBJ2-2 TRBV9 TRBD1 TGTGCCAGCAGCGTAGGGACAGGGGGAGGCTGGGTAACCGGGGAGCTGTTTTTT CASSVGTGGGWVTGELFF
NA TRBJ2-3 TRBV5-1 TRBD1 TGCGCCAGCAGCTTCCGGGACAGAGACACAGATACGCAGTATTTT CASSFRDRDTDTQYF
NA TRBJ2-3 TRBV3-1/TRBV3-2 NA TGTGCCAGCAGCCAAAGGTACGGGAGTGATACGCAGTATTTT CASSQRYGSDTQYF
NA TRBJ1-5 TRBV10-3 TRBD1 TGTGCCAGCCAGGGGGCAGTGGGCAATCAGCCCCAGCATTTT CASQGAVGNQPQHF
NA TRBJ1-1 TRBV19 NA TGTGCCAGTAGGACAGGCACTGAAGCTTTCTTT CASRTGTEAFF
NA TRBJ2-1 TRBV11-3 TRBD1 TGTGCCAGCAGCGCCCGACAGGGGGCCTACAATGAGCAGTTCTTC CASSARQGAYNEQFF
NA TRBJ2-2 TRBV18 NA TGTGCCAGCTCACCACCGCAGTCAAACACCGGGGAGCTGTTTTTT CASSPPQSNTGELFF
NA TRBJ1-5 TRBV30 NA TGTGCCTGGAGCGCGGGGAGTTATAATCAGCCCCAGCATTTT CAWSAGSYNQPQHF
NA TRBJ2-5 TRBV11-2 TRBD1 TGTGCCAGCAGCCGAAACCGGGGACAGCAAGAGACCCAGTACTTC CASSRNRGQQETQYF
once TRBJ1-1 TRBV27 TRBD1 TGTGCCAGTTACAGACAGGGGGCGAACACTGAAGCTTTCTTT CASYRQGANTEAFF
once TRBJ2-7 TRBV6-5 NA TGTGCCGGCTCATCGTACCCCTCCTACGAGCAGTACTTC CAGSSYPSYEQYF
NA TRBJ1-2 TRBV2 NA TGTGCCAGCGACCGAAACAGGGACTATGGCTACACCTTC CASDRNRDYGYTF
NA TRBJ2-1 TRBV21-1 NA TGTGCCAGCAGCAAAGAGCGGCGCTCCTACAATGAGCAGTTCTTC CASSKERRSYNEQFF
NA TRBJ1-2 TRBV5-4 NA TGTGCCAGCAGCTTTCAGGGTGGCTACACCTTC CASSFQGGYTF
NA TRBJ1-3 TRBV28 TRBD1 TGTGCCAGCAGCAGGACAGGCCTCTCTGGAAACACCATATATTTT CASSRTGLSGNTIYF
NA TRBJ1-1 TRBV5-1 NA TGCGCCAGCAGCTTTGAACAGAGCACTGAAGCTTTCTTT CASSFEQSTEAFF
once TRBJ2-7 TRBV6-6 NA TGTGCCAGCAGTCCCGGGGTTGGCAGCTACGAGCAGTACTTC CASSPGVGSYEQYF
NA TRBJ1-1 TRBV10-2 TRBD1 TGCGCCAGCAGTGAGGGGACAGCGAACACTGAAGCTTTCTTT CASSEGTANTEAFF